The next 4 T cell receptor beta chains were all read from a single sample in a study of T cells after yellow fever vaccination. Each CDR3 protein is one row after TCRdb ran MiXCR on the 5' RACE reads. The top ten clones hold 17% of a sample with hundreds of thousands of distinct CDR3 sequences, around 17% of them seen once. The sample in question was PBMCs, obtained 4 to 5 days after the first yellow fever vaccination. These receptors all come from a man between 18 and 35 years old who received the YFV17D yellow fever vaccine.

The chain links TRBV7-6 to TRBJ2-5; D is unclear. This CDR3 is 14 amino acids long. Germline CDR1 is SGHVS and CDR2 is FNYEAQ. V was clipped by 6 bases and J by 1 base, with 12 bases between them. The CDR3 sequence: CASSETGLQETQYF. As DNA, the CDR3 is TGTGCCAGCAGTGAAACCGGTCTCCAAGAGACCCAGTACTTC.

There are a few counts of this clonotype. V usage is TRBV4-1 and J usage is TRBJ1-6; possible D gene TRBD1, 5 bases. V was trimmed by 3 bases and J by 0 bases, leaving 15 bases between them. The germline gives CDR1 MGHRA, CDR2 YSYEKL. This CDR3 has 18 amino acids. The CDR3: CASSHGETESSYNSPLHF. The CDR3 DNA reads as TGCGCCAGCAGCCACGGAGAGACAGAGAGCTCCTATAATTCACCCCTCCACTTT.

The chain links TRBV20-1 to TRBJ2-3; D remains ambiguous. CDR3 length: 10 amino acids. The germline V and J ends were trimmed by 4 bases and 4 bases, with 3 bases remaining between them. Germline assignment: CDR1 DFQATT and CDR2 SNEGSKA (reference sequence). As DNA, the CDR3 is TGCAGTGCTACGCCAGATACGCAGTATTTT. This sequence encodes CSATPDTQYF.

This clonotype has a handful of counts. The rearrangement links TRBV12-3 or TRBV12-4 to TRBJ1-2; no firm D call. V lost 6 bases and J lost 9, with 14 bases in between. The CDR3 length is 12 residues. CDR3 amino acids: CASSPSPRSYTF. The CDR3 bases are TGTGCCAGCAGCCCGTCCCCCAGGAGCTACACCTTC.